This TCR beta chain is from a study of T-cell reconstitution after alpha-beta-depleted transplantation in children. This clonotype has a count of ten or more. The target antigen is unknown. Sequence at one end of the junction differs from germline and may be a read error. General observations from the study: The study reportedly traced alpha-beta T cells about two months after transplant to several hundred expanded graft clones. After one year, T-cell counts and TCRbeta diversity mostly came from new T cells.

This CDR3 is built from 14 residues. The V gene's germline CDR1 is SQVTM and CDR2 ANQGSEA. For TCRbeta, the library was prepared with unique molecular identifiers. A single record per CDR3 protein comes from TCRdb applying MiXCR to the PCR reads. This sample has about 200,000 distinct CDR3 sequences, with about 6.6% found just once. The chain links TRBV29-1 to TRBJ2-1; possibly TRBD2 for D (5 bases). The sequencing used PBMCs, collected before TCRalphabeta/CD19-depleted stem cell transplant. This TCR derives from a boy aged 2 to 9 with acute lymphoblastic leukemia, due to receive a stem cell transplant. The CDR3 nucleotides are TGCAGCGCTGAAGCGGTGAGCTCCTACAATGAGCAGTTCTTC. Protein product: CSAEAVSSYNEQFF.